The T cell receptor beta chain under discussion was sequenced for a study of blood T cell repertoires in COVID-19. Study summary: T cells, B-cell-depleted T cells, or PBMCs provided the cDNA or gDNA that served as material.

The table lists this clone with a few counts. Clones were sequenced by immunoSEQ multiplex PCR, and TCRdb holds only the in-frame ones, with some missing. The sample holds roughly 190,000 clones, 70% to 90% seen once. Sequencing used peripheral blood. The clonotype originates from a man younger than 45 with acute or convalescent COVID-19.

The CDR3 loop is CASSSQTGSWTEAFF. CDR3 bases: TGCGCCAGCAGCTCACAGACAGGCTCGTGGACTGAAGCTTTCTTT. This chain joins TRBV5-1 and TRBJ1-1; perhaps TRBD1 as D (6 bases). V was pared by 3 bases and J by 5 bases, with 17 bases between. The CDR3 consists of 15 residues. From germline, CDR1 is SGHRS and CDR2 YFSETQ.